The 18 T cell receptor beta chains below were found in one sample sequenced in a study of shared clonotypes between healthy human individuals. TCRdb's table, derived via immunoSEQ multiplex PCR, lists solely in-frame clones and lacks some. The table shows about half a million clones, with around 85% occurring only once. Material: PBMCs. Receptor source: a woman aged 40 to 55 in good health. Some clones in this sample may be carry-over from other donors' samples.

The V call is TRBV5-1, the J call TRBJ1-5; a possible D gene is TRBD1 (6 bases). Trimming stripped 4 bases from V and 4 bases from J, with 15 bases between. The V gene's germline CDR1 is SGHRS and CDR2 YFSETQ. This CDR3 is 15 amino acids long. The CDR3 DNA sequence: TGCGCCAGCAGCATAGCCGGGACACTTAATCAGCCCCAGCATTTT. Residues: CASSIAGTLNQPQHF.

This clone has a single count. This chain connects TRBV28 to TRBJ2-1; D is unresolved. The V gene lost 9 bases and the J gene lost 5 bases, with 8 bases spanning the gap. Germline V gene data show CDR1 as MDHEN and CDR2 as SYDVKM. CDR3 length: 11 amino acids. The CDR3 loop reads CASLRDNEQFF. The CDR3 region has the DNA TGTGCCAGTCTCCGAGACAATGAGCAGTTCTTC.

Worth noting for this clone: Other DNA sequences in this specimen translate into the identical CDR3. The chain recombines TRBV2 with TRBJ2-5; TRBD1 is a possible D gene (6 bases). In germline, CDR1 is SNHLY, CDR2 FYNNEI. The V gene lost 1 base and the J gene lost 4 bases, with 7 bases spanning the gap. This CDR3 comprises 13 residues. The chain's CDR3 is CASSEVRGETQYF. DNA for the CDR3: TGTGCCAGCAGTGAAGTCAGGGGAGAGACCCAGTACTTC.

This clone appeared once. The chain carries TRBV6-1 and TRBJ1-5, with 8 positions matching TRBD1. V gave up 10 bases and J gave up 0 bases; unmatched junction bases: 8. The V gene's germline CDR1 is MNHNS and CDR2 SASEGT. The CDR3 is made up of 15 amino acids. The DNA for the CDR3 is TGTGCCACGCTGACAGGGGTTTTTAGCAATCAGCCCCAGCATTTT. This gives the protein CATLTGVFSNQPQHF.

The CDR3, as DNA: TGCGCCAGCGGTTGGACAGGGGGCGACACCGGGGAGCTGTTTTTT. Amino acids: CASGWTGGDTGELFF. The rearrangement links TRBV4-3 to TRBJ2-2; 11 bases line up with TRBD1. V dropped 8 bases and J dropped 3; count of bases not matched to a gene: 5. The CDR3 is made up of 15 amino acids. CDR1 is LGHNA and CDR2 is YSLEER in the germline V gene.

As to this clone: At one of its ends the junction is not consistent with the germline gene, which may arise from a read error. The V gene is TRBV5-1, the J gene TRBJ1-2, with no clear D. This CDR3 is 12 amino acids long. Germline values: CDR1 SGHRS, CDR2 YFSETQ. In DNA, the CDR3 is TGTGCCAGCAGCTTAGATGGATATGGCTACACCTTC. This sequence encodes CASSLDGYGYTF.

The V call is TRBV18, the J call TRBJ2-3; either TRBD1 or TRBD2 may supply D (5 bases each). Trimming shortened V by 5 bases and J by 0 bases, and 9 bases separated the two germline ends. The CDR3 covers 14 residues. Germline values: CDR1 KGHSH, CDR2 LQKENI. The CDR3 DNA reads TGTGCCAGCTCATCTAGGGACAGCACAGATACGCAGTATTTT. Its translation: CASSSRDSTDTQYF.

The genes are TRBV19 and TRBJ2-2, with a weak D call TRBD1 (6 bases). The V gene's germline CDR1 is LNHDA and CDR2 SQIVND (reference sequence). The CDR3 has 16 amino acids. V was pared by 2 bases and J by 3 bases, with 13 bases between. The CDR3 DNA reads as TGTGCCAGTAGTATAATCGAGACAGGATACACCGGGGAGCTGTTTTTT. The encoded protein is CASSIIETGYTGELFF.

This clone was counted a few times. This chain joins TRBV27 and TRBJ2-7; D may be TRBD2 (6 bases). Germline CDR1 MNHEY, CDR2 SMNVEV (reference sequence). The V gene lost 6 bases and the J gene lost 2 bases, with 20 bases spanning the gap. The CDR3 extends over 16 amino acids. CDR3 DNA sequence: TGTGCCAGCAGCCTGATGGCGGGGCGGATGCCCTACGAGCAGTACTTC. Its translation is CASSLMAGRMPYEQYF.

The V call is TRBV19, the J call TRBJ1-4; no firm D call. Looked up from germline, CDR1 is LNHDA and CDR2 is SQIVND (reference sequence). V shed 7 bases and J shed 7 bases, with 7 bases lying between them. This CDR3 contains 11 residues. The DNA for the CDR3 is TGTGCCAGTAAGATCGGTGAAAAACTGTTTTTT. Translated, it gives CASKIGEKLFF.

This sequence joins TRBV28 and TRBJ2-1, with D maybe TRBD2 (5 bases). The CDR3 consists of 16 residues. The V end lost 1 base, the J end lost 6 bases, and 16 bases lay between the germline ends. Germline V gene lookup returns CDR1 MDHEN and CDR2 SYDVKM. The CDR3 loop is CASSLFGSGMLNEQFF. In DNA, the CDR3 is TGTGCCAGCAGTTTATTCGGGTCGGGAATGCTCAATGAGCAGTTCTTC.

The chain recombines TRBV2 with TRBJ2-1, with 7 bases lining up with TRBD2. Germline CDR1 and CDR2: SNHLY and FYNNEI. CDR3 length: 14 amino acids. After removal of 3 bases from V and 2 bases from J, the junction contained 1 base not matched to a gene. The CDR3 is CASSDLAAYNEQFF. The CDR3 DNA follows: TGTGCCAGCAGTGATCTAGCGGCCTACAATGAGCAGTTCTTC. The full variable domain, completed using reference TRBV2 and TRBJ2-1, is EPEVTQTPSHQVTQMGQEVILRCVPISNHLYFYWYRQILGQKVEFLVSFYNNEISEKSEIFDDQFSVERPDGSNFTLKIRSTKLEDSAMYFCASSDLAAYNEQFFGPGTRLTVL.

Regarding this clone: With a far larger clone one base away, a read error is the likely cause. Additional DNA sequences in this sample encode the identical CDR3. The chain joins TRBV5-4 to TRBJ1-1, with 7 nucleotides matching TRBD1. This CDR3 has 15 amino acids. J gave up 3 bases and V 4 bases, and 9 bases lay outside the gene matches. Germline CDR1 reads SGHNT; CDR2 reads YYREEE (reference sequence). The CDR3 DNA is TGTGCCAGCAGCCCCGACAGGGCTAAGGACACTGAAGCTTTCTTT. This sequence encodes CASSPDRAKDTEAFF.

The chain employs TRBV9 and TRBJ2-1; TRBD1 might be the D (5 bases). The germline V and J ends were trimmed by 0 bases and 2 bases, with 9 bases remaining between them. There are 15 residues in the CDR3. CDR1 is SGDLS, CDR2 YYNGEE, per germline. DNA of the CDR3: TGTGCCAGCAGCGTAGATCAGGGTGCCTACAATGAGCAGTTCTTC. It is translated as CASSVDQGAYNEQFF.

This chain links TRBV7-2 with TRBJ1-1; a possible D gene is TRBD1 (5 bases). The germline CDR1 and CDR2 sequences are SGHTA and FQGNSA. CDR3 length equals 13 residues. Trimming shortened V by 5 bases and J by 1 base, and 8 bases separated the two germline ends. DNA for the CDR3: TGTGCCAGCAGCCGACAGCAGAACACTGAAGCTTTCTTT. Translating it yields CASSRQQNTEAFF.

Details on this clone: A much larger clone is a single base away; this may be a read error. Other DNA sequences within the sample encode an identical CDR3. This chain connects TRBV2 to TRBJ1-1; possible D gene TRBD1, 5 bases. The CDR3 spans 12 residues. CDR1 is SNHLY and CDR2 is FYNNEI in the germline V gene. CDR3 loop: CASSGGGTEAFF. CDR3 nucleotide sequence: TGCGCCAGCAGTGGGGGGGGCACTGAAGCTTTCTTT.

The V and J genes are TRBV14 and TRBJ2-1; D ambiguous. From germline, CDR1 is SGHDN and CDR2 FVKESK. This CDR3 has 14 residues. V gave up 4 bases and J gave up 0 bases, with 7 bases separating them. The CDR3 DNA reads TGTGCCAGCAGCCTAAGACTCTCCTACAATGAGCAGTTCTTC. Its translation: CASSLRLSYNEQFF.

The chain recombines TRBV29-1 with TRBJ1-2; D is undetermined. The germline gives CDR1 SQVTM, CDR2 ANQGSEA. The CDR3 consists of 17 residues. V gave up 0 bases and J gave up 6 bases, with 23 bases separating them. The CDR3 here is CSVEDRGQIPLRDGYTF. The CDR3 DNA reads TGCAGCGTTGAAGATCGCGGGCAGATTCCTCTAAGGGATGGCTACACCTTC.